The text below deals with one T cell receptor (beta chain). The second PCR ran about 6 to 11 cycles with a sample-barcoded 5' primer and J-beta primers. Every molecule of cDNA carried a tag from a template-switch adaptor with 12 random nucleotides. TCRdb reprocessed the 5' RACE reads with MiXCR, giving one entry per CDR3 protein. Of about 800,000 distinct CDR3 sequences listed, nearly 60% were seen once; the top ten hold 20% to 25%. This record belongs to a study of blood T cells in healthy people across ages. At the level of the study: The template switching approach captured approximately one barcoded beta molecule for every two T cells.

The source of this sequence is a young man in good health. The sample was blood.

The CDR3 sequence is CASRSRDRVTDTQYF. CDR3 DNA sequence: TGTGCCAGCAGAAGCCGGGACAGGGTGACAGATACGCAGTATTTT. V gene TRBV6-5 combines with J gene TRBJ2-3; the match to TRBD1 covers 9 bases. The ends lost 6 bases at V and 3 bases at J; junction bases unmatched: 7. CDR1 and CDR2 (germline): MNHEY, SVGAGI. The CDR3 contains 15 residues.